The 10 T cell receptor beta chains below were found in one sample sequenced in a study of T cell changes during pregnancy in multiple sclerosis. TCRdb's table, derived via immunoSEQ multiplex PCR, lists solely in-frame clones and lacks some. The sample includes about 100,000 clones, 92% seen only once; the top ten take less than 2%. The sample in question was peripheral blood, obtained after pregnancy. These receptors all stem from a female donor with multiple sclerosis, enrolled in a pregnancy study.

The gene calls are TRBV6-5 and TRBJ1-5, with 9 bases fitting TRBD1. CDR1 and CDR2 (germline): MNHEY, SVGAGI. The CDR3 has 15 amino acids. V lost 6 bases, J lost 4 bases, and 7 bases stayed unmatched. For the CDR3, the DNA is TGTGCCAGCAGGAAGAACAGGGGGCCGAATCAGCCCCAGCATTTT. As protein: CASRKNRGPNQPQHF.

The chain employs TRBV14 and TRBJ1-1; D gene uncertain. V was pared by 4 bases and J by 0 bases, with 18 bases between. This CDR3 comprises 17 residues. Germline CDR1 is SGHDN and CDR2 is FVKESK. The CDR3 DNA reads as TGTGCCAGCAGCCCACTAAGACCCGACGGCATGAACACTGAAGCTTTCTTT. It encodes CASSPLRPDGMNTEAFF.

In this sample, this clone turned up once. This chain joins TRBV28 and TRBJ1-1, with 7 bases identical to TRBD1. This CDR3 region has 18 residues. With V trimmed by 2 bases and J by 0 bases, 12 bases remained unmatched. Germline V lookup: CDR1 MDHEN, CDR2 SYDVKM. The CDR3 DNA is TGTGCCAGCAGTTTACCCCCCCTGACAGGGCACATGAACACTGAAGCTTTCTTT. It encodes CASSLPPLTGHMNTEAFF.

J is TRBJ1-1 and V is TRBV6-5, with 8 positions matching TRBD1. Germline CDR1 and CDR2: MNHEY and SVGAGI. This CDR3 spans 15 amino acids. The V and J ends lost 5 bases and 5 bases, in that order; junction bases with no gene match: 10. This CDR3 is CASSHEQGVLTEAFF. CDR3 coding DNA: TGTGCCAGCAGTCACGAACAGGGGGTATTGACTGAAGCTTTCTTT.

The chain is built from TRBV12-1 and TRBJ1-2. TRBV12-1 is reported as a pseudogene. This CDR3 region has 15 residues. Here the CDR3 DNA reads TGTGCCAGCAGCCCCCCCCCGGGAGTGTGCTATGGCTACACCTTC. This translates into CASSPPPGVCYGYTF.

This clone was counted a single time. The chain combines TRBV7-9 with TRBJ1-5; D uncertain. This CDR3 has 12 residues. The germline V and J ends were trimmed by 5 bases and 5 bases, with 7 bases remaining between them. Germline V CDR1 and CDR2: SEHNR, FQNEAQ (reference sequence). The CDR3 DNA is TGTGCCAGCAGCCCAGACTATCAGCCCCAGCATTTT. The encoded protein is CASSPDYQPQHF.

In this sample, this clone turned up a few times. The genes are TRBV4-1 and TRBJ1-2; D remains ambiguous. The germline V gene encodes CDR1 MGHRA and CDR2 YSYEKL. The CDR3 has 15 residues. Trimming removed 0 bases from V and 3 bases from J, with 11 bases in between. This CDR3 reads CASSQDLAGDYGYTF. The CDR3 region has the DNA TGCGCCAGCAGCCAAGATCTCGCAGGTGACTATGGCTACACCTTC.

This chain connects TRBV19 to TRBJ1-1; D is possibly TRBD1 (6 bases). From germline, CDR1 is LNHDA and CDR2 SQIVND (reference sequence). Between the trimmed V and J ends, which lost 5 bases and 5 bases, there was a span of 21 bases. This CDR3 has 16 residues. The CDR3 DNA reads as TGTGCCAGTAGTCACAATCCCCGGGAGGGGGAGACTGAAGCTTTCTTT. It specifies CASSHNPREGETEAFF.

The chain uses TRBV7-9 and TRBJ2-5; D may be TRBD2 (7 bases). Trimming pared 0 bases from V and 6 bases from J, leaving 14 bases between. Looked up from germline, CDR1 is SEHNR and CDR2 is FQNEAQ (reference sequence). The CDR3 runs 15 residues. CDR3 in amino acids: CASSLAPGGRKTQYF. DNA for the CDR3: TGTGCCAGCAGCTTAGCGCCGGGGGGCCGAAAGACCCAGTACTTC.

V and J are TRBV9 and TRBJ2-3; 7 bases align to TRBD2. Germline V gene lookup returns CDR1 SGDLS and CDR2 YYNGEE. This CDR3 contains 16 residues. The junction had 5 bases not matched to a gene; V was cut back by 0 bases and J by 1 base. The CDR3 DNA is TGTGCCAGCAGCGTAGCCCCCAGCGGGGGCACAGATACGCAGTATTTT. Amino acid sequence: CASSVAPSGGTDTQYF.